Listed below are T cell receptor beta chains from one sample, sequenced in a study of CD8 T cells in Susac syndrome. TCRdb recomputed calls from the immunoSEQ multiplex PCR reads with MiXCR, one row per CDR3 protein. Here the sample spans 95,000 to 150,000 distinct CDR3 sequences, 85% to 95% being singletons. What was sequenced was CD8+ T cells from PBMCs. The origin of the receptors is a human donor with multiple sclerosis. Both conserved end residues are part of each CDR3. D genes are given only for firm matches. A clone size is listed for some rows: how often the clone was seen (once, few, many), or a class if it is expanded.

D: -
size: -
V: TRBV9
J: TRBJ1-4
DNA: TGTGCCAGCAGCGGATCCGGGCCGTATAATGAAAAACTGTTTTTT
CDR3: CASSGSGPYNEKLFF

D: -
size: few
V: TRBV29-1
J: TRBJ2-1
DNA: TGCAGCGTTGAGGGGGGCAATGAGCAGTTCTTC
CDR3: CSVEGGNEQFF

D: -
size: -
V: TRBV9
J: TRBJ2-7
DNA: TGTGCCAGCAGCGCACAGGGCACCTCCTACGAGCAGTACTTC
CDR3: CASSAQGTSYEQYF

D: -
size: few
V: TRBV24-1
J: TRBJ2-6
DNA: TGTGCCACCAGTGATTTGACAGGGAGCCCCGGGGCCAACGTCCTGACTTTC
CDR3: CATSDLTGSPGANVLTF

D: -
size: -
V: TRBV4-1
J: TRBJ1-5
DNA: TGCGCCAGCAGTGGGACATCTAGCAATCAGCCCCAGCATTTT
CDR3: CASSGTSSNQPQHF

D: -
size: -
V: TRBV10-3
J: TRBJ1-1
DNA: TGTGCCAGCCAGAGGGAGAACACTGAAGCTTTCTTT
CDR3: CASQRENTEAFF

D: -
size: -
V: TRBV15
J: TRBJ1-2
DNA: TGTGCCACCAGCAGAGATGCCCCTAACTATGGCTACACCTTC
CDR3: CATSRDAPNYGYTF

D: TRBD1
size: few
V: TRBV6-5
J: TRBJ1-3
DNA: TGTGCCAGCAGTTCAAGACAGGGGGCGGCTGGAAACACCATATATTTT
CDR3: CASSSRQGAAGNTIYF

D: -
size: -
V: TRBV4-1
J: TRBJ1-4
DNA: TGCGCCAGCAGCCAAGAAGGGCGTGCTAATGAAAAACTGTTTTTT
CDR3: CASSQEGRANEKLFF

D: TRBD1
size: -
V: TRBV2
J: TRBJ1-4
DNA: TGTGCCAGCAGGAAACAGGGGGCGCGTGAAAAACTGTTTTTT
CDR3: CASRKQGAREKLFF

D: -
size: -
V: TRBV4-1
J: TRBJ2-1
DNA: TGCGCCAGCAGCCCCGGCGGGCCCGGTGAGCAGTTCTTC
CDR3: CASSPGGPGEQFF

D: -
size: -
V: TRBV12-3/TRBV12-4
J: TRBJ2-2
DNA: TGTGCCAGCAGTTTCCTGAGGGAGTACGACACCGGGGAGCTGTTTTTT
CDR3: CASSFLREYDTGELFF

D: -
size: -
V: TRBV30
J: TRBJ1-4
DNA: TGTGCCTGGAGTGTACGGCCAGCAGCAACTAATGAAAAACTGTTTTTT
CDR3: CAWSVRPAATNEKLFF

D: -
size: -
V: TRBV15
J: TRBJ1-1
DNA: TGTGCCACCCGCCGGGACACGGAACGAACTGAAGCTTTCTTT
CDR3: CATRRDTERTEAFF

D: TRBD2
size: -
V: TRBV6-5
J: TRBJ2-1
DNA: TGTGCCAGCAGTTCGGGGGGCGGGAGGGCCTTGTTCTTC
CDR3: CASSSGGGRALFF

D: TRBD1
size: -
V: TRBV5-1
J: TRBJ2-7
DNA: TGCGCCAGCAGCTTAGGGACAGGGGACCAGCAGTACTTC
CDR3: CASSLGTGDQQYF

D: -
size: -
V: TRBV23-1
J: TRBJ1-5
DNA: TGCGCCAGCAGTCAGGGGGCGGAAGCGGATGGCAATCAGCCCCAGCATTTT
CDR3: CASSQGAEADGNQPQHF

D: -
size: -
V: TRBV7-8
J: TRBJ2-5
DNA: TGTGCCAGCAGCTTACGAGGGCTAAAGCTAACCCAAGAGACCCAGTACTTC
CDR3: CASSLRGLKLTQETQYF

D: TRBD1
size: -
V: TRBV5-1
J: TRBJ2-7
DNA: TGCGCCAGCAGCTTGGAGACAGGGATCGAGCAGTACTTC
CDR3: CASSLETGIEQYF

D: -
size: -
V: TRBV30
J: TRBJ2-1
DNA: TGTGCCTGGAGTGACGGGAACTACAATGAGCAGTTCTTC
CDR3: CAWSDGNYNEQFF

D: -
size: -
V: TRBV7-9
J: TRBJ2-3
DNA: TGTGCCGCCAGCCCCCGCACAGATACGCAGTATTTT
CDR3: CAASPRTDTQYF

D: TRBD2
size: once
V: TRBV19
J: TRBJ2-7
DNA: TGTGCCAGTAGTCTGGGACTAGCGGGGTTCTACGAGCAGTACTTC
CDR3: CASSLGLAGFYEQYF

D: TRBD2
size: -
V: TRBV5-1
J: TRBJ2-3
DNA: TGCGCCAGCAGCTTGACGGCGGGAGAAACAGATACGCAGTATTTT
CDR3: CASSLTAGETDTQYF

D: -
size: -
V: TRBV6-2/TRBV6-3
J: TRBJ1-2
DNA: TGTGCCAGCAGTCAAGGAGGGGGGTATGGCTACACCTTC
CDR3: CASSQGGGYGYTF

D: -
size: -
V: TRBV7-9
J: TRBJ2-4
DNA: TGTGCCAGCATCAAAGAGGACGGTCTAGCCAAAAACATTCAGTACTTC
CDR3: CASIKEDGLAKNIQYF

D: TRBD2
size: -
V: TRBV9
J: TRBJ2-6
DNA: TGTGCCAGCAGCGTAGAGGTTAGCGGGGGGGCCTCTGGGGCCAACGTCCTGACTTTC
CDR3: CASSVEVSGGASGANVLTF

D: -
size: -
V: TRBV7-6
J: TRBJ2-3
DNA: TGTGCCAGCAGCGATCAAGACTTCCCGAGCACAGATACGCAGTATTTT
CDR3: CASSDQDFPSTDTQYF

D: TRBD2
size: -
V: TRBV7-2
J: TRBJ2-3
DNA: TGTGCCAGCAGCTCCAAGACTAGCGGAAGCACAGATACGCAGTATTTT
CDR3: CASSSKTSGSTDTQYF

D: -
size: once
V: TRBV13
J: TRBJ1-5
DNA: TGTGCCAGCAGCCAAGGAGGTGGGAGCAATCAGCCCCAGCATTTT
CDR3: CASSQGGGSNQPQHF

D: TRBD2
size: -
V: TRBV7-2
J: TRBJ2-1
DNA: TGTGCCAGCAGCCGTTCGACTAGCGGATCCTACAATGAGCAGTTCTTC
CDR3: CASSRSTSGSYNEQFF